Described below is a single TCR beta chain sequence and its context. Its antigen is unidentified. The sample belongs to a study of T cells in Graves' hyperthyroidism and ophthalmopathy. General observations from the study: Most clonotypes expanded in the thyroid (above 0.001) were also present in blood.

RNA transcripts served as the template for amplifying TCR beta CDR3 regions. Initially, a first-round RT-PCR of the TCR CDR3 employed the HTBI primer set. Using its own MiXCR run on the multiplex PCR reads, TCRdb lists one record per CDR3 protein. The sample carries 690,000 or so distinct CDR3 sequences, over 15% recorded once. Thyroid ultrasound and orbital computed tomography, with clinical symptoms and serum thyroxine and TRAb, informed diagnoses. Fresh peripheral blood, approximately 9.7 ml, was the source of the PBMCs. Germline assignment: CDR1 SQVTM and CDR2 ANQGSEA. Trimming shortened V by 4 bases and J by 3 bases, and 9 bases separated the two germline ends. This CDR3 is 12 amino acids long.

The rearrangement uses TRBV29-1 and TRBJ2-5, with D unresolved. The clonotype comes from a woman aged 45-60 years with Graves' hyperthyroidism that later progressed to Graves' ophthalmopathy. The sample was blood. The CDR3 DNA reads TGCAGCGTTGTGGATAGAAAAGAGACCCAGTACTTC. Protein: CSVVDRKETQYF.